The 24 T cell receptor beta chains reported below all come from one sample, sequenced in a study of T cells in narcolepsy. TCRdb keeps only in-frame clones here, not all; method: immunoSEQ multiplex PCR. The sample has around 30,000 clones, around 77% seen once. Sequencing used memory (CD45RA-) CD4+ T cells from blood. Receptors were obtained from a human donor in good health.

This sequence joins TRBV6-1 and TRBJ2-3; 9 positions match TRBD2. CDR1 and CDR2 from the germline V gene are MNHNS and SASEGT. Trimming at V came to 5 bases and at J to 3 bases, leaving 3 bases not matched to a gene. This CDR3 contains 14 residues. The CDR3 coding sequence is TGTGCCAGCAGTCTCGGACTAGCGACAGATACGCAGTATTTT. It encodes CASSLGLATDTQYF.

This clone has only a few counts. The chain carries TRBV28 and TRBJ2-3; unclear D gene. The V and J ends lost 10 bases and 2 bases respectively, with 13 bases between them. The CDR3 length is 13 residues. CDR1 MDHEN and CDR2 SYDVKM come from the germline V gene. The DNA for the CDR3 is TGTGCCACTCAGTCCTCCCACACAGATACGCAGTATTTT. It translates to CATQSSHTDTQYF.

As DNA, the CDR3 is TGTGCCAGCGCTACTAGCGGGACTTCCCACGAGCAGTACTTC. Protein: CASATSGTSHEQYF. The chain recombines TRBV6-5 with TRBJ2-7; 10 nucleotides line up with TRBD2. There are 14 residues in the CDR3. Germline values: CDR1 MNHEY, CDR2 SVGAGI. V shed 8 bases and J 5 bases; nucleotides not matched to a gene: 9.

The chain links TRBV7-6 to TRBJ2-1, with 7 bases fitting TRBD2. The length of the CDR3 is 16 residues. V dropped 2 bases and J dropped 8; count of bases not matched to a gene: 12. Germline CDR1 SGHVS, CDR2 FNYEAQ. The CDR3 nucleotides are TGTGCCAGCAGCTTACAGGCGGCGGGAGTTGGCGATGAGCAGTTCTTC. This encodes CASSLQAAGVGDEQFF.

V usage is TRBV7-2 and J usage is TRBJ2-1, with 7 bases aligning to TRBD2. The J segment lost 2 bases and the V segment lost 6 bases, leaving 7 bases of the junction unmatched. The CDR3 length is 15 residues. Per the germline V gene, CDR1 is SGHTA and CDR2 is FQGNSA. This chain's CDR3 is CASSPGLGAYNEQFF. CDR3 bases: TGTGCCAGCAGTCCCGGACTAGGGGCCTACAATGAGCAGTTCTTC.

The chain couples TRBV11-2 to TRBJ2-4; 8 bases align to TRBD2. Per germline, CDR1 SGHAT and CDR2 FQNNGV. This CDR3 contains 15 residues. V trimming: 1 base; J trimming: 9 bases; junction bases outside the gene matches: 8. Here the CDR3 reads CASSLGGTRGSIQYF. The DNA of the CDR3 is TGTGCCAGCAGCTTAGGTGGGACTAGAGGTTCCATTCAGTACTTC. The full variable domain, its missing parts supplied by reference TRBV11-2 and TRBJ2-4, is EAGVAQSPRYKIIEKRQSVAFWCNPISGHATLYWYQQILGQGPKLLIQFQNNGVVDDSQLPKDRFSAERLKGVDSTLKIQPAKLEDSAVYLCASSLGGTRGSIQYFGAGTRLSVL.

CDR3 loop: CASSDPNQPQHF. The CDR3 region has the DNA TGTGCCAGCAGTGATCCCAATCAGCCCCAGCATTTT. The gene calls are TRBV6-1 and TRBJ1-5, with D unresolved. With 3 bases removed from V and 3 bases from J, the gap between germline ends came to 3 bases. This CDR3 region has 12 residues. From germline, CDR1 is MNHNS and CDR2 SASEGT.

The V gene is TRBV19, the J gene TRBJ1-5; no clear D. CDR1 is LNHDA, CDR2 SQIVND, per germline (reference sequence). The CDR3 runs 14 residues. The ends were cut back, 6 bases at V and 5 bases at J, with 14 bases in the middle. The CDR3 loop is CASRHPGVYQPQHF. The CDR3 region has the DNA TGTGCCAGTAGACATCCGGGAGTTTATCAGCCCCAGCATTTT. The full variable domain, with the rest looked up from reference TRBV19 and TRBJ1-5, is DGGITQSPKYLFRKEGQNVTLSCEQNLNHDAMYWYRQDPGQGLRLIYYSQIVNDFQKGDIAEGYSVSREKKESFPLTVTSAQKNPTAFYLCASRHPGVYQPQHFGDGTRLSIL.

This chain joins TRBV19 and TRBJ2-1; D is undetermined. Trimming stripped 11 bases from V and 0 bases from J, with 17 bases between. This CDR3 comprises 15 residues. Germline-derived CDR1 and CDR2 are LNHDA and SQIVND (reference sequence). The CDR3 region has the DNA TGTGCCTCCCAAACGGCGGTCAACTCCTACAATGAGCAGTTCTTC. As protein: CASQTAVNSYNEQFF. Filled out from reference TRBV19 and TRBJ2-1, the complete variable domain reads DGGITQSPKYLFRKEGQNVTLSCEQNLNHDAMYWYRQDPGQGLRLIYYSQIVNDFQKGDIAEGYSVSREKKESFPLTVTSAQKNPTAFYLCASQTAVNSYNEQFFGPGTRLTVL.

J is TRBJ2-7 and V is TRBV5-4, with 10 bases that match TRBD1. The J segment lost 1 base and the V segment lost 4 bases, leaving 8 bases of the junction unmatched. Germline CDR1 is SGHNT and CDR2 is YYREEE (reference sequence). The CDR3 has 16 amino acids. The CDR3: CASSPPPGQGSYEQYF. In DNA, the CDR3 is TGTGCCAGCAGCCCACCCCCGGGACAGGGGTCCTACGAGCAGTACTTC.

The chain is built from TRBV7-2 and TRBJ2-7; D unclear. V was shortened by 5 bases and J by 1 base, with 12 bases between the two germline ends. This CDR3 is built from 14 residues. Germline V gene lookup returns CDR1 SGHTA and CDR2 FQGNSA. The CDR3: CASSRRRGSYEQYF. CDR3 DNA sequence: TGTGCCAGCAGCCGGAGACGTGGGTCCTACGAGCAGTACTTC.

This clone was seen only once. The sample has other DNA sequences that encode this CDR3 too. The chain recombines TRBV5-1 with TRBJ2-7; 9 nucleotides line up with TRBD1. Trimming removed 0 bases from V and 4 bases from J; junction bases left unmatched: 8. The CDR3 totals 16 residues. The germline CDR1 and CDR2 sequences are SGHRS and YFSETQ. CDR3 in DNA: TGCGCCAGCAGCTTGGCGGGACAGGGACCACCGTACGAGCAGTACTTC. Encoded protein: CASSLAGQGPPYEQYF. Looking up the rest from reference TRBV5-1 and TRBJ2-7 gives the full variable domain: KAGVTQTPRYLIKTRGQQVTLSCSPISGHRSVSWYQQTPGQGLQFLFEYFSETQRNKGNFPGRFSGRQFSNSRSEMNVSTLELGDSALYLCASSLAGQGPPYEQYFGPGTRLTVT.

The V gene is TRBV14, the J gene TRBJ1-2; D is unresolved. The CDR3 is 15 amino acids. The V gene lost 0 bases and the J gene lost 4 bases, with 12 bases spanning the gap. The germline gives CDR1 SGHDN, CDR2 FVKESK. CDR3 coding DNA: TGTGCCAGCAGCCAAGATGTTCGAGGCCTCTATGGCTACACCTTC. Translated: CASSQDVRGLYGYTF. Using reference TRBV14 and TRBJ1-2 for the parts outside the CDR3, the full variable domain is EAGVTQFPSHSVIEKGQTVTLRCDPISGHDNLYWYRRVMGKEIKFLLHFVKESKQDESGMPNNRFLAERTGGTYSTLKVQPAELEDSGVYFCASSQDVRGLYGYTFGSGTRLTVV.

This clone was picked up a small number of times. The genes are TRBV6-5 and TRBJ1-2; no clear D. V lost 5 bases to trimming and J lost 1 base, with 11 bases between them. Germline CDR1 and CDR2: MNHEY and SVGAGI. The CDR3 is 14 amino acids. The CDR3 DNA reads TGTGCCAGCAGTCCCTATCCGGGTAACTATGGCTACACCTTC. Amino acid sequence: CASSPYPGNYGYTF.

The chain carries TRBV6-1 and TRBJ2-1; 13 bases fit TRBD2. The V segment lost 6 bases and the J segment 9 bases; nucleotides outside the gene matches: 5. Germline assignment: CDR1 MNHNS and CDR2 SASEGT. The CDR3 loop spans 14 amino acids. CDR3 in DNA: TGTGCCAGCAGGGGGACTAGCGGGATGAGTGAGCAGTTCTTC. Protein sequence: CASRGTSGMSEQFF.

The rearrangement joins TRBV6-1 to TRBJ2-1; 9 positions match TRBD2. Germline trimming cut 3 bases from V and 4 bases from J; bases unmatched to any gene: 7. Germline loops: CDR1 MNHNS, CDR2 SASEGT. CDR3 size: 16 residues. The CDR3 sequence: CASSERAGGNYNEQFF. CDR3 coding DNA: TGTGCCAGCAGTGAGAGGGCGGGAGGGAATTACAATGAGCAGTTCTTC.

V gene TRBV25-1 combines with J gene TRBJ2-1; possibly TRBD2 for D (5 bases). This CDR3 region has 15 residues. Per the germline V gene, CDR1 is MGHDK and CDR2 is SYGVNS. The V end lost 2 bases, the J end lost 3 bases, and 11 bases lay between the germline ends. In DNA, the CDR3 is TGTGCCAGCAGTGAACACGGGAAGGACTACAATGAGCAGTTCTTC. Protein sequence: CASSEHGKDYNEQFF.

Comments on this clone: One junction end disagrees with the germline gene, perhaps due to a read error. This chain links TRBV27 with TRBJ1-5; no definite D call. Germline CDR1 is MNHEY and CDR2 is SMNVEV (reference sequence). The CDR3 loop spans 13 amino acids. The CDR3 nucleotides are TGTGCGAGCAGTTTACGCGGCATTCAGCCCCAGCATTTT. Amino acid sequence: CASSLRGIQPQHF.

This chain uses TRBV6-5 with TRBJ1-4, with TRBD1 as a possible D gene (5 bases). Germline lookup yields CDR1 MNHEY and CDR2 SVGAGI. The CDR3 runs to 13 residues. Trimming took 4 bases from V and 7 from J, leaving 10 bases between them. CDR3 nucleotides: TGTGCCAGCAGTTCAGGGTATAGTGAAAAACTGTTTTTT. Protein product: CASSSGYSEKLFF.

This clone was seen a handful of times. The gene calls are TRBV5-1 and TRBJ2-7; 7 bases line up with TRBD1. The CDR3 is made up of 17 amino acids. The V gene end was trimmed by 0 bases and the J gene end by 2 bases; junction bases not matched to a gene: 11. Germline V CDR1 and CDR2: SGHRS, YFSETQ. As DNA, the CDR3 is TGCGCCAGCAGCTTGGGACTCGGGTCGGGACAGCCCTACGAGCAGTACTTC. It codes for CASSLGLGSGQPYEQYF.

The V call is TRBV30, the J call TRBJ1-3; perhaps TRBD1 as D (5 bases). CDR1 GTSNPN and CDR2 SVGIG come from the germline V gene (reference sequence). V shed 3 bases and J shed 2 bases, with 17 bases lying between them. The CDR3 contains 16 residues. The CDR3 loop is CAWRARMGVAGNTIYF. The CDR3 nucleotides read TGTGCCTGGAGAGCCCGGATGGGGGTTGCTGGAAACACCATATATTTT.

This chain's CDR3 is CASEPRADQPQHF. The DNA for the CDR3 is TGTGCCAGCGAGCCCAGGGCGGACCAGCCCCAGCATTTT. The genes are TRBV28 and TRBJ1-5, with D perhaps matching TRBD1 (5 bases). This CDR3 is 13 amino acids long. Trimming took 8 bases from V and 7 from J, leaving 15 bases between them. Germline lookup yields CDR1 MDHEN and CDR2 SYDVKM.

Only a few counts were recorded for this clone. The chain links TRBV7-9 to TRBJ2-4, with D unclear. Trimming removed 3 bases at V and 13 bases at J, with 13 bases between. Germline assignment: CDR1 SEHNR and CDR2 FQNEAQ (reference sequence). The CDR3 runs to 12 residues. The CDR3 region has the DNA TGTGCCAGCAGCTTTTTACAGAATACCCAGTACTTC. This translates into CASSFLQNTQYF.

The rearrangement uses TRBV21-1 and TRBJ1-4. TRBV21-1 is a listed pseudogene. The CDR3 consists of 14 residues. CDR3 nucleotide sequence: TGTGCCAGCAGCAGCGCCGGGCCGTATGAAAAACTGTTTTTT. This codes for CASSSAGPYEKLFF.